These 28 T cell receptor beta chains were sequenced from one sample in a study of shared clonotypes between healthy human individuals. Sequenced by immunoSEQ multiplex PCR; TCRdb stores in-frame clones only, minus some. This table holds about 1.5 million clones, around 97% found once. The specimen was naive CD4+ T cells sorted from blood. Stated subset: CD45RA+ positively selected. These receptors were collected from a young man in good health.

The J gene is TRBJ2-2, the V gene TRBV27, with 10 nucleotides matching TRBD1. From germline, CDR1 is MNHEY and CDR2 SMNVEV (reference sequence). This CDR3 contains 16 residues. With V trimmed by 4 bases and J by 2 bases, 4 bases remained unmatched. CDR3 protein: CASSYDRGRNTGELFF. CDR3 sequence (DNA): TGTGCCAGCAGTTACGACAGGGGGCGAAACACCGGGGAGCTGTTTTTT.

In DNA form, the CDR3 reads TGTGCCAGCTCACCGAGGGGGAACTACGAGCAGTACTTC. Encoded protein: CASSPRGNYEQYF. The rearrangement joins TRBV18 to TRBJ2-7, with D maybe TRBD1 (6 bases). Deletions cut 3 bases from V and 3 bases from J, with 9 bases between. This CDR3 comprises 13 residues. The V gene's germline CDR1 is KGHSH and CDR2 LQKENI.

CDR3: CASSLVPPGDAFF. CDR3 bases: TGTGCCAGCAGTTTGGTACCCCCTGGTGACGCTTTCTTT. The chain is built from TRBV28 and TRBJ1-1; D is ambiguous. The germline CDR1 and CDR2 sequences are MDHEN and SYDVKM. This CDR3 contains 13 residues. Trimming removed 3 bases at V and 11 bases at J, with 16 bases between.

This chain connects TRBV14 to TRBJ2-1, with 7 bases matching TRBD1. CDR1 and CDR2 from the germline V gene are SGHDN and FVKESK. Losses at the gene ends were 2 bases for V and 3 bases for J; bases not matched to a gene: 4. The CDR3 runs to 15 residues. The DNA for the CDR3 is TGTGCCAGCAGCCAAAGGCAGGGGGTCTACAATGAGCAGTTCTTC. This encodes CASSQRQGVYNEQFF.

This chain links TRBV29-1 with TRBJ2-1; no firm D call. The germline gives CDR1 SQVTM, CDR2 ANQGSEA. The CDR3 is made up of 12 amino acids. V was trimmed by 4 bases and J by 10 bases, leaving 14 bases between them. CDR3: CSVVVRAEEQFF. CDR3 in DNA: TGCAGCGTTGTCGTACGAGCAGAAGAGCAGTTCTTC.

V usage is TRBV18 and J usage is TRBJ1-1; D ambiguous. CDR3 length: 14 amino acids. Trimming took off 1 base at V and 5 bases at J, with 11 bases between the two ends. Germline-derived CDR1 and CDR2 are KGHSH and LQKENI. The CDR3 DNA is TGTGCCAGCTCACCACGAGAGTTTTGGACTGAAGCTTTCTTT. It yields the protein CASSPREFWTEAFF.

The V and J genes are TRBV2 and TRBJ2-5; 8 bases align to TRBD2. Germline V gives CDR1 SNHLY, CDR2 FYNNEI. CDR3 size: 16 residues. Trimming took 10 bases from V and 7 from J; bases not matched to a gene: 20. The CDR3 is CATPEAGDFTGGTQYF. DNA of the CDR3: TGTGCCACCCCTGAAGCGGGAGACTTTACTGGGGGGACCCAGTACTTC. The whole variable domain, filled in from reference TRBV2 and TRBJ2-5, reads EPEVTQTPSHQVTQMGQEVILRCVPISNHLYFYWYRQILGQKVEFLVSFYNNEISEKSEIFDDQFSVERPDGSNFTLKIRSTKLEDSAMYFCATPEAGDFTGGTQYFGPGTRLLVL.

Worth noting for this clone: The identical CDR3 is also encoded by other nucleotide sequences in the sample. This rearrangement joins TRBV5-1 to TRBJ2-7; unclear D gene. CDR3 size: 13 residues. From germline, CDR1 is SGHRS and CDR2 YFSETQ. The ends were cut back, 0 bases at V and 2 bases at J, with 6 bases in the middle. The CDR3 bases are TGCGCCAGCAGCTTGGGGAGTACCTACGAGCAGTACTTC. Amino acids: CASSLGSTYEQYF.

About this clone: The sample holds other DNA sequences that translate to the same CDR3. The V and J genes are TRBV5-1 and TRBJ2-5; unclear D gene. CDR1 and CDR2 from the germline V gene are SGHRS and YFSETQ. The CDR3 runs 12 residues. Trimming left V 5 bases short and J 0 bases short, with 5 bases between. The CDR3 loop reads CASSLNQETQYF. As DNA, the CDR3 is TGCGCCAGCAGTCTAAACCAAGAGACCCAGTACTTC.

In regard to this clone: In the same sample, other DNA sequences code for this CDR3. This chain links TRBV29-1 with TRBJ2-7; D may match TRBD1 or TRBD2 (5 bases each). There are 12 residues in the CDR3. Trimming took off 4 bases at V and 3 bases at J, with 10 bases between the two ends. CDR1 and CDR2 from the germline V gene are SQVTM and ANQGSEA. CDR3 residues: CSVAGDLYEQYF. The CDR3 nucleotides are TGCAGCGTTGCTGGGGACCTCTACGAGCAGTACTTC.

The chain uses TRBV7-9 and TRBJ2-5; 7 nucleotides align to TRBD1. CDR1 is SEHNR, CDR2 FQNEAQ, per germline (reference sequence). The CDR3 sequence is 17 residues long. V lost 4 bases to trimming and J lost 1 base; unmatched junction nucleotides: 12. The CDR3 coding sequence is TGTGCCAGCAGCTGGCTGACAGGGAGTGGGTTCCAAGAGACCCAGTACTTC. Translated, it gives CASSWLTGSGFQETQYF.

The chain combines TRBV29-1 with TRBJ1-1; no definite D call. Deletions cut 3 bases from V and 0 bases from J, with 8 bases between. This CDR3 spans 13 amino acids. Germline lookup yields CDR1 SQVTM and CDR2 ANQGSEA. The CDR3 DNA follows: TGCAGCGTTGACAGCTTTATGAACACTGAAGCTTTCTTT. Protein sequence: CSVDSFMNTEAFF.

The genes are TRBV7-3 and TRBJ2-6; a weak D match, TRBD2 (6 bases). The CDR3 totals 16 residues. Germline-derived CDR1 and CDR2 are SGHTA and FQGTGA. The V gene lost 4 bases and the J gene lost 2 bases, with 12 bases spanning the gap. CDR3 sequence (DNA): TGTGCCAGCAGCTCGCCGGGAGTTCCTGGGGCCAACGTCCTGACTTTC. This gives the protein CASSSPGVPGANVLTF.

The V gene is TRBV10-1, the J gene TRBJ2-1; D perhaps matches TRBD2 (6 bases). This CDR3 comprises 15 residues. Deletions cut 0 bases from V and 12 bases from J, with 18 bases between. The germline V gene encodes CDR1 WNHNN and CDR2 SYGVQD (reference sequence). For the CDR3, the DNA is TGCGCCAGCAGTGAGTCGGGAGGCGTTGGTTCCGGGCAGTTCTTC. This encodes CASSESGGVGSGQFF.

The rearrangement uses TRBV5-1 and TRBJ2-7; 9 bases are shared with TRBD1. Germline CDR1 SGHRS, CDR2 YFSETQ. V lost 1 base to trimming and J lost 3 bases; unmatched junction nucleotides: 5. This CDR3 has 15 amino acids. CDR3 DNA: TGCGCCAGCAGCTTGTCCGGGACAGGGAACTACGAGCAGTACTTC. Translation gives CASSLSGTGNYEQYF.

This clone has just one count. The V gene is TRBV7-8, the J gene TRBJ2-7; TRBD2 aligns across 12 bases. Trimming took 5 bases from V and 3 from J; bases not matched to a gene: 2. Germline values: CDR1 SGHVS, CDR2 FQNEAQ. The CDR3 has 14 amino acids. CDR3 residues: CASSTTSGSYEQYF. CDR3 DNA sequence: TGTGCCAGCAGCACGACTAGCGGGAGCTACGAGCAGTACTTC.

J is TRBJ2-7 and V is TRBV5-4; 7 positions match TRBD1. V shed 0 bases, J shed 2 bases, and the junction held 2 bases outside the gene matches. Germline assignment: CDR1 SGHNT and CDR2 YYREEE (reference sequence). This CDR3 region has 14 residues. The CDR3: CASSLGRGPYEQYF. The CDR3 DNA reads TGTGCCAGCAGCTTGGGTAGGGGGCCCTACGAGCAGTACTTC.

This chain joins TRBV27 and TRBJ1-5; a weak D match, TRBD1 (5 bases). The V gene's germline CDR1 is MNHEY and CDR2 SMNVEV (reference sequence). V lost 7 bases and J lost 5, with 21 bases in between. The CDR3 spans 16 residues. The CDR3, as DNA: TGTGCCAGCACCTTATCGGGACGGGGGGGAGATCAGCCCCAGCATTTT. Its translation is CASTLSGRGGDQPQHF.

The chain joins TRBV11-2 to TRBJ2-1, with D maybe TRBD1 (5 bases). V lost 0 bases, J lost 6 bases, and 12 bases lay in between. The CDR3 is 15 amino acids. Germline V gene lookup returns CDR1 SGHAT and CDR2 FQNNGV. The CDR3 loop is CASSLDRAVPNEQFF. In DNA form, the CDR3 reads TGTGCCAGCAGCTTAGACAGGGCGGTCCCCAATGAGCAGTTCTTC.

This rearrangement joins TRBV7-2 to TRBJ2-5, with a weak D call TRBD2 (7 bases). Looked up from germline, CDR1 is SGHTA and CDR2 is FQGNSA. The CDR3 is 15 amino acids. V was cut by 3 bases and J by 2 bases, with 13 bases left in between. CDR3 in amino acids: CASSFLGGRQETQYF. In DNA, the CDR3 is TGTGCCAGCAGCTTCTTGGGGGGGCGTCAAGAGACCCAGTACTTC.

Of note for this clone: The same CDR3 can be traced to other DNA sequences in this sample. V usage is TRBV5-4 and J usage is TRBJ2-3; D might be TRBD1 (6 bases). Looked up from germline, CDR1 is SGHNT and CDR2 is YYREEE (reference sequence). The V and J ends lost 1 base and 2 bases respectively, with 8 bases between them. The CDR3 is 14 residues long. The chain's CDR3 is CASSLRGNTDTQYF. The CDR3 DNA follows: TGTGCCAGCAGCTTGAGGGGGAACACAGATACGCAGTATTTT.

This clone occurred once. The CDR3 coding sequence is TGTGCCAGCAGCTTGGCTGGCAGTTCGACCGGGGAGCTGTTTTTT. Its protein product is CASSLAGSSTGELFF. This sequence joins TRBV5-4 and TRBJ2-2; D gene unclear. The germline V gene encodes CDR1 SGHNT and CDR2 YYREEE (reference sequence). Trimming took 0 bases from V and 5 from J, leaving 11 bases between them. The CDR3 runs to 15 residues.

The V gene is TRBV2, the J gene TRBJ1-1, with D unresolved. Germline-derived CDR1 and CDR2 are SNHLY and FYNNEI. V lost 5 bases and J 1 base, leaving 5 bases between the germline ends. The CDR3 extends over 12 amino acids. DNA of the CDR3: TGTGCCAGCAGTACAGCGAACACTGAAGCTTTCTTT. This encodes CASSTANTEAFF. Complete variable domain (other parts from reference TRBV2 and TRBJ1-1): EPEVTQTPSHQVTQMGQEVILRCVPISNHLYFYWYRQILGQKVEFLVSFYNNEISEKSEIFDDQFSVERPDGSNFTLKIRSTKLEDSAMYFCASSTANTEAFFGQGTRLTVV.

The rearrangement joins TRBV7-2 to TRBJ2-5; D tentatively reads TRBD1 or TRBD2 (5 bases each). Deletions cut 0 bases from V and 1 base from J, with 12 bases between. Germline V gives CDR1 SGHTA, CDR2 FQGNSA. The CDR3 is 16 residues long. CDR3 residues: CASSLATGAFQETQYF. The CDR3 DNA is TGTGCCAGCAGCTTAGCAACCGGGGCCTTCCAAGAGACCCAGTACTTC.

This chain uses TRBV10-1 with TRBJ2-6; D not certain. With 2 bases removed from V and 0 bases from J, the gap between germline ends came to 20 bases. This CDR3 contains 20 residues. CDR1 and CDR2 from the germline V gene are WNHNN and SYGVQD (reference sequence). The CDR3 is CASSENVVLADDSGANVLTF. The CDR3 nucleotides are TGCGCCAGCAGTGAGAATGTTGTCTTGGCAGACGACTCTGGGGCCAACGTCCTGACTTTC.

V usage is TRBV7-3 and J usage is TRBJ2-1; 7 nucleotides match TRBD1. Germline V gene lookup returns CDR1 SGHTA and CDR2 FQGTGA. This CDR3 is built from 15 residues. V trimming: 5 bases; J trimming: 0 bases; junction bases outside the gene matches: 4. In nucleotides, the CDR3 is TGTGCCAGCAGCCCCCGGGACAGCTCCTACAATGAGCAGTTCTTC. Translated, it gives CASSPRDSSYNEQFF. Full variable domain (rest looked up from reference TRBV7-3 and TRBJ2-1): GAGVSQTPSNKVTEKGKYVELRCDPISGHTALYWYRQSLGQGPEFLIYFQGTGAADDSGLPNDRFFAVRPEGSVSTLKIQRTERGDSAVYLCASSPRDSSYNEQFFGPGTRLTVL.

The CDR3 region is CASSVGAGIAYNEQFF. The CDR3 DNA is TGTGCCAGCAGCGTTGGTGCGGGAATTGCCTACAATGAGCAGTTCTTC. The rearrangement uses TRBV9 and TRBJ2-1; D perhaps matches TRBD2 (6 bases). Germline CDR1 reads SGDLS; CDR2 reads YYNGEE. The CDR3 is made up of 16 amino acids. The germline V and J ends were trimmed by 2 bases and 2 bases, with 14 bases remaining between them.

Concerning this clone: Other DNA sequences in the same sample also yield this CDR3. CDR3 sequence (DNA): TGTGCCAGCAGCTTGGGTACGGGTCTAGAGCAGTACTTC. Encoded protein: CASSLGTGLEQYF. The rearrangement links TRBV11-3 to TRBJ2-7; D uncertain. The V and J ends lost 3 bases and 7 bases respectively, with 13 bases between them. Per germline, CDR1 SGHNT and CDR2 YENEEA. This CDR3 has 13 amino acids. The full variable domain, rest sourced from reference TRBV11-3 and TRBJ2-7, is EAGVVQSPRYKIIEKKQPVAFWCNPISGHNTLYWYLQNLGQGPELLIRYENEEAVDDSQLPKDRFSAERLKGVDSTLKIQPAELGDSAVYLCASSLGTGLEQYFGPGTRLTVT.